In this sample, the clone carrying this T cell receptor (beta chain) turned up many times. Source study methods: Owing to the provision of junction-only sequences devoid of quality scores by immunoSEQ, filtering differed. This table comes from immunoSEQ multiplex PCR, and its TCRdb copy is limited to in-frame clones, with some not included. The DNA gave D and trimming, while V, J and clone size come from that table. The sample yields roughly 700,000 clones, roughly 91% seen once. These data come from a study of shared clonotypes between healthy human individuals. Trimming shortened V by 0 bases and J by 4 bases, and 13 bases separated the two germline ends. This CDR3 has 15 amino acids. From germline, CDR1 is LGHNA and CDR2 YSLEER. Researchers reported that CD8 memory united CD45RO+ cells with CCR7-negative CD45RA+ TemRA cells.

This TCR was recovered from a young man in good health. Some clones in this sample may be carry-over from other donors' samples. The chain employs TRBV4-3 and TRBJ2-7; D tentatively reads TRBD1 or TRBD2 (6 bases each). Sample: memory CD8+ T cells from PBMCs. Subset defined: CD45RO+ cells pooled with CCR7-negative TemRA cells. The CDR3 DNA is TGCGCCAGCAGCCAAGACGGGGGCTCCTTATACGAGCAGTACTTC. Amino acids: CASSQDGGSLYEQYF.